The present T cell receptor beta chain was sequenced within a study of technical replicates of blood from a handful of donors. This CDR3 has 15 residues. CDR1 and CDR2 (germline): MNHNS, SASEGT. Trimming removed 2 bases from V and 4 bases from J, with 11 bases in between. The method was immunoSEQ multiplex PCR; TCRdb's version includes in-frame clones alone and lacks a portion of them. Of about 83,000 clones in the sample, about 91% were seen once. Sequenced: T cells isolated from PBMCs. The rearrangement links TRBV6-1 to TRBJ1-4; no clear D. The source of this sequence is a human donor in good health. The DNA of the CDR3 is TGTGCCAGCAGTGAATTCTGGCTTATTAATGAAAAACTGTTTTTT. Translated: CASSEFWLINEKLFF.